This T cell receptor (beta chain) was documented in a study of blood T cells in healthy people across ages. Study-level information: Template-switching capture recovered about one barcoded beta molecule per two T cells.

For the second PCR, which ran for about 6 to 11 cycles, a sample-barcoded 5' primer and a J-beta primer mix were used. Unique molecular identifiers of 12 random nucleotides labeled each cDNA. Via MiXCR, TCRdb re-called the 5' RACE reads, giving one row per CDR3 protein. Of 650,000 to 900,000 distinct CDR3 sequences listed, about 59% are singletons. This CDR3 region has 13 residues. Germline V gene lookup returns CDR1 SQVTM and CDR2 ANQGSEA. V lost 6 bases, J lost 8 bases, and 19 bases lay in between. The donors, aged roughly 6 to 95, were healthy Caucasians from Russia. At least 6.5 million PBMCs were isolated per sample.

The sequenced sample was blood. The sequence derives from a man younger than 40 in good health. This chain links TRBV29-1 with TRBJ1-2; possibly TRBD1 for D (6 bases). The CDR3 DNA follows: TGCAGCGTGGCCGGGACACGGAGTTACGGCTACACCTTC. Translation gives CSVAGTRSYGYTF.